These 15 T cell receptor beta chains were all obtained from the same sample, sequenced in a study of T-cell reconstitution after alpha-beta-depleted transplantation in children. For TCRbeta, the library was prepared with unique molecular identifiers. In TCRdb, the PCR reads were re-called with MiXCR into one record per CDR3 protein. This sample yields more than 400,000 distinct CDR3 sequences, of which approximately 41% are seen a single time; roughly a quarter belongs to the top ten. The input for sequencing was PBMCs, taken before TCRalphabeta/CD19-depleted stem cell transplant. The origin of the receptors is a girl aged 2 to 10 with aplastic anemia, due to receive a stem cell transplant.

Only one count was recorded for this clonotype. The chain combines TRBV4-1 with TRBJ2-1; TRBD1 aligns across 7 bases. This CDR3 spans 14 amino acids. Germline V gene sequence: CDR1 MGHRA, CDR2 YSYEKL. Unmatched junction bases numbered 3, after V lost 3 bases and J lost 4 bases. In DNA, the CDR3 is TGCGCCAGCAGCCAGGACAGGATTTACAATGAGCAGTTCTTC. It codes for CASSQDRIYNEQFF.

The chain links TRBV29-1 to TRBJ2-1, with TRBD2 matching over 8 bases. The CDR3 consists of 14 residues. The V and J ends lost 3 bases and 3 bases, in that order; junction bases with no gene match: 4. CDR1 is SQVTM, CDR2 ANQGSEA, per germline. CDR3 residues: CSVEGSGIYNEQFF. DNA of the CDR3: TGCAGCGTTGAGGGTAGCGGGATCTACAATGAGCAGTTCTTC.

The chain couples TRBV19 to TRBJ2-5, with 9 bases lining up with TRBD2. The CDR3 covers 16 residues. Germline trimming cut 5 bases from V and 4 bases from J; bases unmatched to any gene: 11. The germline gives CDR1 LNHDA, CDR2 SQIVND (reference sequence). The CDR3 loop is CASSPRSGRGVETQYF. Written as DNA, the CDR3 is TGTGCCAGTAGTCCCCGTAGCGGGAGAGGAGTAGAGACCCAGTACTTC. Full variable domain (outside the CDR3, taken from reference TRBV19 and TRBJ2-5): DGGITQSPKYLFRKEGQNVTLSCEQNLNHDAMYWYRQDPGQGLRLIYYSQIVNDFQKGDIAEGYSVSREKKESFPLTVTSAQKNPTAFYLCASSPRSGRGVETQYFGPGTRLLVL.

This clonotype was counted at least ten times. The chain has TRBV20-1 and TRBJ2-7; 8 bases are a match to TRBD2. The junction had 7 bases not matched to a gene; V was cut back by 0 bases and J by 0 bases. The CDR3 consists of 16 residues. Germline V gene sequence: CDR1 DFQATT, CDR2 SNEGSKA (reference sequence). DNA for the CDR3: TGCAGTGCTAGAGATTTCCTAGCGGGTCTCTCCTACGAGCAGTACTTC. It translates to CSARDFLAGLSYEQYF.

This rearrangement joins TRBV28 to TRBJ1-1; D gene ambiguous. CDR1 and CDR2 (germline): MDHEN, SYDVKM. The V end lost 5 bases, the J end lost 1 base, and 11 bases lay between the germline ends. The CDR3 spans 14 residues. The DNA of the CDR3 is TGTGCCAGCAGTAGTACAGTGCGGAACACTGAAGCTTTCTTT. Its protein is CASSSTVRNTEAFF.

The rearrangement joins TRBV9 to TRBJ2-1; tentatively, D is TRBD2 (5 bases). Germline V gives CDR1 SGDLS, CDR2 YYNGEE. CDR3 size: 16 residues. Trimming shortened V by 0 bases and J by 5 bases, and 15 bases separated the two germline ends. The chain's CDR3 is CASSVEGAPRDNEQFF. CDR3 coding DNA: TGTGCCAGCAGCGTAGAGGGAGCCCCCCGGGACAATGAGCAGTTCTTC.

This clonotype occurred a few times. The chain carries TRBV28 and TRBJ1-2; 8 nucleotides agree with TRBD1. This CDR3 has 13 amino acids. Germline V CDR1 and CDR2: MDHEN, SYDVKM. The V and J ends lost 7 bases and 7 bases, in that order; junction bases with no gene match: 8. This CDR3 reads CASTSDRERGYTF. CDR3 coding DNA: TGTGCCAGCACATCGGACAGGGAGCGTGGCTACACCTTC.

The V gene is TRBV5-1, the J gene TRBJ1-5, with a weak D call TRBD1 (5 bases). The V end lost 0 bases, the J end lost 2 bases, and 9 bases lay between the germline ends. Germline values: CDR1 SGHRS, CDR2 YFSETQ. This CDR3 comprises 15 residues. CDR3 in amino acids: CASSLDPGGNQPQHF. The CDR3 DNA reads TGCGCCAGCAGCTTGGATCCGGGGGGCAATCAGCCCCAGCATTTT.

The chain joins TRBV7-2 to TRBJ1-4; D is uncertain. Germline V gene sequence: CDR1 SGHTA, CDR2 FQGNSA. Trimming cost V 4 bases and J 2 bases, with 8 bases left between them. The length of the CDR3 is 14 residues. CDR3 in amino acids: CASSSNPTNEKLFF. In DNA form, the CDR3 reads TGTGCCAGCAGCTCGAACCCTACTAATGAAAAACTGTTTTTT.

This chain uses TRBV16 with TRBJ1-1; maybe TRBD1 (5 bases). The CDR3 is made up of 13 amino acids. V dropped 5 bases and J dropped 8 bases, with 15 bases sitting between them. Per the germline V gene, CDR1 is KGHSY and CDR2 is FQNENV. CDR3: CASSGPQGLEAFF. The CDR3 DNA sequence: TGTGCCAGCAGCGGACCCCAGGGTTTGGAAGCTTTCTTT.

This chain links TRBV29-1 with TRBJ2-1; 8 bases map to TRBD2. V shed 8 bases, J shed 9 bases, and the junction held 15 bases outside the gene matches. Per the germline V gene, CDR1 is SQVTM and CDR2 is ANQGSEA. The CDR3 has 14 amino acids. The CDR3 DNA is TGCAGCTCAAAACGGGAGGGTATACTTGGTGAGCAGTTCTTC. Amino acids: CSSKREGILGEQFF.

The chain joins TRBV7-2 to TRBJ2-7, with 7 bases aligning to TRBD1. J gave up 3 bases and V 6 bases, and 8 bases lay outside the gene matches. The germline V gene encodes CDR1 SGHTA and CDR2 FQGNSA. CDR3 length: 14 amino acids. The CDR3 nucleotides read TGTGCCAGCAGATCTGGACAGGACCTCTACGAGCAGTACTTC. This sequence encodes CASRSGQDLYEQYF.

This clonotype was detected a few times. V is TRBV6-6 and J is TRBJ1-1; weak D call: TRBD1 (5 bases). CDR1 MNHNY and CDR2 SVGAGI come from the germline V gene (reference sequence). The CDR3 is made up of 12 amino acids. Trimming took 10 bases from V and 1 from J, leaving 10 bases between them. The CDR3 loop is CATKGENTEAFF. DNA of the CDR3: TGTGCCACCAAAGGGGAGAACACTGAAGCTTTCTTT.

This chain joins TRBV7-2 and TRBJ2-3; D unresolved. V dropped 9 bases and J dropped 0 bases, with 13 bases sitting between them. The CDR3 extends over 14 amino acids. Per germline, CDR1 SGHTA and CDR2 FQGNSA. Here the CDR3 DNA reads TGTGCCAGGGCCCGACTTAGCAGCACAGATACGCAGTATTTT. Protein: CARARLSSTDTQYF.

The chain carries TRBV12-3 or TRBV12-4 and TRBJ2-7; D is perhaps TRBD1 (5 bases). Trimming pared 4 bases from V and 3 bases from J, leaving 10 bases between. The CDR3 is 13 amino acids. The CDR3 sequence is CASSYTQVYEQYF. The CDR3 nucleotides read TGTGCCAGCAGTTATACACAGGTCTACGAGCAGTACTTC.